This T cell receptor (beta chain) was sequenced in a study of response to subunit inactivated influenza vaccine. Study-wide results and limits: Seasonal influenza vaccination, on each occasion, was suggested by the authors to recruit few new T cells.

With 1 base removed from V and 4 bases from J, the gap between germline ends came to 23 bases. The germline CDR1 and CDR2 sequences are SGHAT and FQNNGV. The CDR3 runs 19 residues. Worth noting for this clonotype: What it binds is unknown.

TCRdb reprocessed the RT-PCR reads with MiXCR, giving one entry per CDR3 protein. In the table there are 560,000 or so distinct CDR3 sequences, 6.5% to 8% of which are singletons. The TCR comes from a man aged 50 to 69 who received an inactivated influenza vaccine. The J gene is TRBJ2-1, the V gene TRBV11-2; D is uncertain. Sequencing was performed on PBMCs from blood, taken roughly 24 months after vaccination. The CDR3 loop is CASSLVGFSGSRMYNEQFF. CDR3 bases: TGTGCCAGCAGCTTAGTGGGTTTTTCTGGGTCGAGGATGTACAATGAGCAGTTCTTC.